This paragraph covers one T cell receptor beta chain sequence. The antigen it recognizes is unknown. No clone much larger than this one lies a single base away; base qualities are absent. The record originates from a study of blood T cell repertoires in COVID-19 (TCRdb year 2020). In the study overall: The collaborator samples originated in the United States, Italy and Spain and spanned the acute and convalescent phases of COVID-19. The repertoires were released in a freely available public database intended as a resource for research on the immune response to SARS-CoV-2. HLA class I and class II types, where available, came from metadata supplied by the sample provider rather than from assay-based typing. The dataset comprised deeply sampled blood TCRbeta repertoires from subjects exposed to, actively infected with, or recovered from COVID-19. The material from the prospective study consisted of cDNA or gDNA derived from T cells, B-cell-depleted T cells, or PBMCs. A de-identified subject ID, COVID-19 status, age in years and sex were almost always included in the sample metadata. Samples came from the ongoing ImmuneRACE study (first 160 participants) plus 1,254 subjects from 6 global collaborators.

TCRbeta CDR3 regions were amplified from genomic DNA using the immunoSEQ Assay, a bias-controlled multiplex PCR. From the authors' description of their analysis: Within the assay, amplification of reference gene primers was used to estimate how many nucleated cells each sample contained. Sequence reads were collapsed and filtered to measure the absolute abundance of every unique TCRbeta CDR3 rearrangement. Productive Simpson clonality was computed per sample as the square root of Simpson's diversity index over productive rearrangements. Drawn from immuneACCESS, this table holds only the in-frame rearrangements with V and J called that TCRdb kept. Clones are partly lost; checked studies trace under half to an unresolved V gene and leave the rest unexplained. The V and J calls and clone size were taken over from that table, and D and trimming were inferred from the DNA. The sample includes about 58,000 clones, with approximately 87% observed a single time. The ten biggest clones cover around 5.1% of the sample.

The germline V gene specifies SGHVS as CDR1 and FQNEAQ as CDR2. Between the V and J ends, shortened by 5 bases and 2 bases respectively, the junction contains 16 bases. The CDR3 holds 16 amino acids from the cysteine to the phenylalanine. Only the CDR3 part of the read is kept: 48 bases, read in frame from the first base. Each collaborating institution followed its own protocols to collect whole blood in K2EDTA tubes. For TCRbeta analysis, collaborators shipped samples in one of three forms: frozen whole blood, isolated PBMCs, or DNA extracted from either of those sample types. Paper-wide results and their limitations: The quantity of clinical and demographic metadata differed by source and by participant and was supplied without curation.

The source of this sequence is a man in his forties with active COVID-19. The sequence joins TRBV7-8 to TRBJ1-5, and perhaps TRBD1 as D gene, on 6 matching bases. Sequencing was performed on peripheral blood. The CDR3 sequence is CASSAHRVIRNQPQHF. The bases are TGTGCCAGCAGCGCCCACAGGGTAATACGCAATCAGCCCCAGCATTTT.